This entry describes one TCR beta chain. It has no known antigen specificity. Within one base of it there is no much larger clone, and no base qualities were kept. Trimming takes 4 bases off V and 7 bases off J; junction bases not matched to a gene: 11. CDR1 SGHNT and CDR2 YYREEE were looked up in the germline V gene (reference sequence). From the cysteine through the phenylalanine, the CDR3 covers 16 amino acids. CDR3 DNA is the only sequence kept; it has 48 bases, read in frame from the first base. This specimen belongs to a study of blood T cell repertoires in COVID-19 (dated by TCRdb to 2018 to 2020). A note on the overall study: Collaborator samples came from the United States, Italy and Spain and covered acute and convalescent phases of COVID-19. Sample metadata almost always included a de-identified subject ID, COVID-19 status, age in years and sex. A freely available public database, intended as a resource for researchers studying the immune response to SARS-CoV-2, is where the repertoires were released. Deeply sampled blood TCRbeta repertoires from subjects exposed to, actively infected with, or recovered from COVID-19 were included in the dataset. Where HLA class I and class II types were available, the types were taken from metadata supplied by the sample provider, not from assay-based typing. The prospective study material was composed of cDNA or gDNA derived from T cells, B-cell-depleted T cells, or PBMCs. The samples were drawn from the first 160 participants of the ongoing ImmuneRACE study and from 1,254 subjects provided by 6 global collaborators. Broad study findings and their caveats: The quantity of clinical and demographic metadata differed by source and by participant and was supplied without curation.

The immunoSEQ Assay, a bias-controlled multiplex PCR, was used to amplify TCRbeta CDR3 regions from genomic DNA. The authors processed their data as follows. The number of nucleated cells in each sample was estimated by amplification of reference gene primers within the assay. To quantify the absolute abundance of each unique TCRbeta CDR3 rearrangement, sequence reads were collapsed and filtered. For each sample, productive Simpson clonality was calculated by taking the square root of Simpson's diversity index across productive rearrangements. The source is immuneACCESS, and TCRdb retained only in-frame sequences with V and J called. Part of the clones is not carried over; for the studies checked, unresolved V genes explain less than half of this, and the remainder is unexplained. The V and J calls and clone size come from that table; D and trimming were worked out from the DNA. The sample profile shows about 170,000 clones; approximately 86% of them were found once. Roughly 3.3% of the sample rests with the top ten.

Collaborating institutions collected whole blood in K2EDTA tubes following their own protocols. Collaborator samples were shipped for TCRbeta analysis as frozen whole blood, isolated PBMCs, or DNA extracted from either sample type. The chain employs TRBV5-4 and TRBJ1-4, with 9 bases in between that match TRBD1. The specimen sequenced was peripheral blood. The sequence came from a man aged 70 or older with acute or convalescent COVID-19. This receptor carries the CDR3 CASSEGIGQGSEKLFF. Here is the DNA: TGTGCCAGCAGCGAGGGGATCGGACAGGGGAGTGAAAAACTGTTTTTT.